Shown below are 20 T cell receptor beta chains from a single sample sequenced in a study of shared clonotypes between healthy human individuals. Libraries were prepared by immunoSEQ multiplex PCR; TCRdb keeps only in-frame clonotypes and omits some of them. Of approximately 1.5 million clones listed, under 99% are singletons. Sample: naive CD4+ T cells sorted from blood. Indicated subset: CD45RA+ positively selected. The receptor source for this set is a young man in good health.

V usage is TRBV28 and J usage is TRBJ2-7; maybe TRBD2 (6 bases). The CDR3 runs 12 residues. Germline V CDR1 and CDR2: MDHEN, SYDVKM. CDR3 in DNA: TGTGCATTTGGGGGGTCACTAGGCGAGCAGTACTTC. Translation: CAFGGSLGEQYF.

The J gene is TRBJ2-1, the V gene TRBV10-2; the D gene is possibly TRBD1 (6 bases). There are 13 residues in the CDR3. CDR1 and CDR2 from the germline V gene are WSHSY and SAAADI. The V end was cut by 5 bases, the J end by 13 bases, with 18 bases between. CDR3 in amino acids: CASSYERTGNQFF. The CDR3 nucleotides are TGCGCCAGCAGTTATGAGAGAACAGGGAACCAGTTCTTC.

This chain links TRBV7-2 with TRBJ2-1, with 7 positions matching TRBD2. The V gene's germline CDR1 is SGHTA and CDR2 FQGNSA. This CDR3 is 15 amino acids long. The trim removed 5 bases at V and 4 bases at J, leaving 8 bases unmatched. The CDR3 coding sequence is TGTGCCAGCAGCCCCCGGGGTAGCGGGTACAATGAGCAGTTCTTC. Protein sequence: CASSPRGSGYNEQFF.

The chain is built from TRBV30 and TRBJ1-5; D remains ambiguous. This CDR3 region has 16 residues. Germline V gives CDR1 GTSNPN, CDR2 SVGIG (reference sequence). The V and J ends lost 0 bases and 8 bases respectively, with 20 bases between them. CDR3 loop: CAWSVSFLRGIKPQHF. As DNA, the CDR3 is TGTGCCTGGAGTGTATCCTTCTTACGGGGAATAAAGCCCCAGCATTTT.

The rearrangement uses TRBV18 and TRBJ2-7; 8 bases align to TRBD1. Germline V lookup: CDR1 KGHSH, CDR2 LQKENI. V shed 3 bases and J 5 bases; nucleotides not matched to a gene: 3. The CDR3 covers 13 residues. In DNA form, the CDR3 reads TGTGCCAGCTCACCGGGACAGGCCGACGAGCAGTACTTC. It translates to CASSPGQADEQYF.

V usage is TRBV9 and J usage is TRBJ2-1; the D gene is possibly TRBD2 (5 bases). V was pared by 5 bases and J by 8 bases, with 11 bases between. Looked up from germline, CDR1 is SGDLS and CDR2 is YYNGEE. This CDR3 is 12 amino acids long. The CDR3 DNA follows: TGTGCCAGCAGTCGTACTAGAGATGAGCAGTTCTTC. Translating gives CASSRTRDEQFF.

The rearrangement links TRBV9 to TRBJ2-7, with a tentative D call TRBD2 (5 bases). The ends were cut back, 3 bases at V and 6 bases at J, with 10 bases in the middle. Germline V CDR1 and CDR2: SGDLS, YYNGEE. The CDR3 totals 12 residues. The CDR3 is CASSGRGAEQYF. The CDR3 coding sequence is TGTGCCAGCAGCGGCCGGGGAGCCGAGCAGTACTTC.

The chain uses TRBV19 and TRBJ2-7; no definite D call. The CDR3 is 15 residues long. Trimming removed 0 bases at V and 0 bases at J, with 9 bases between. Germline V gives CDR1 LNHDA, CDR2 SQIVND (reference sequence). The CDR3 is CASSIDPGSSYEQYF. The CDR3 DNA follows: TGTGCCAGTAGTATAGATCCCGGAAGCTCCTACGAGCAGTACTTC. The variable domain in full, completed from reference TRBV19 and TRBJ2-7, reads DGGITQSPKYLFRKEGQNVTLSCEQNLNHDAMYWYRQDPGQGLRLIYYSQIVNDFQKGDIAEGYSVSREKKESFPLTVTSAQKNPTAFYLCASSIDPGSSYEQYFGPGTRLTVT.

In DNA, the CDR3 is TGTGCCAGCAGCGTAGGGCTAGCGGGAAGCGAGCAGTACTTC. Translating gives CASSVGLAGSEQYF. The rearrangement joins TRBV9 to TRBJ2-7; 9 nucleotides match TRBD2. Per the germline V gene, CDR1 is SGDLS and CDR2 is YYNGEE. V was clipped by 0 bases and J by 6 bases; unmatched bases: 4. The CDR3 runs 14 residues.

The V and J genes are TRBV11-3 and TRBJ1-1; D is unclear. The CDR3 has 13 residues. Germline V gives CDR1 SGHNT, CDR2 YENEEA. V was pared by 0 bases and J by 5 bases, with 7 bases between. DNA for the CDR3: TGTGCCAGCAGCTTAGACCCCCGGACTGAAGCTTTCTTT. Protein: CASSLDPRTEAFF.

The chain couples TRBV28 to TRBJ1-5; no reliable D call. Trimming took off 7 bases at V and 2 bases at J, with 15 bases between the two ends. Germline V gives CDR1 MDHEN, CDR2 SYDVKM. This CDR3 contains 15 residues. This CDR3 reads CASIASLTGNQPQHF. The CDR3 DNA is TGTGCCAGCATCGCTAGCCTTACGGGCAATCAGCCCCAGCATTTT.

This chain uses TRBV6-4 with TRBJ2-3; no clear D. This CDR3 has 16 residues. V lost 6 bases and J 0 bases, leaving 16 bases between the germline ends. Germline CDR1 and CDR2: MRHNA and SNTAGT. The CDR3 nucleotides are TGTGCCAGCAGCACCTGGGCTGGTTCTAGCACAGATACGCAGTATTTT. Translated, it gives CASSTWAGSSTDTQYF.

V usage is TRBV2 and J usage is TRBJ1-3; 8 nucleotides agree with TRBD1. The CDR3 sequence is 13 residues long. Germline trimming cut 9 bases from V and 3 bases from J; bases unmatched to any gene: 4. Germline lookup yields CDR1 SNHLY and CDR2 FYNNEI. As DNA, the CDR3 is TGTGCCAGTAAGGACAGGGTTGGAAACACCATATATTTT. It is translated as CASKDRVGNTIYF.

The chain carries TRBV4-3 and TRBJ2-5; D is uncertain. V lost 1 base to trimming and J lost 5 bases, with 14 bases between them. The V gene's germline CDR1 is LGHNA and CDR2 YSLEER. The CDR3 is 15 amino acids. Here the CDR3 reads CASSQGGAVGETQYF. As DNA, the CDR3 is TGCGCCAGCAGCCAAGGAGGCGCCGTTGGGGAGACCCAGTACTTC.

The chain combines TRBV2 with TRBJ2-1, with D unclear. The CDR3 loop spans 12 amino acids. The germline V gene encodes CDR1 SNHLY and CDR2 FYNNEI. The ends were cut back, 4 bases at V and 7 bases at J, with 8 bases in the middle. This CDR3 reads CASSVDRNEQFF. DNA of the CDR3: TGTGCCAGCAGTGTCGACCGAAATGAGCAGTTCTTC.

This clone is a singleton in its sample. This CDR3 is CASSLEPLVGGEQFF. The CDR3 DNA is TGTGCCAGCAGCTTAGAGCCACTAGTGGGTGGTGAGCAGTTCTTC. The chain links TRBV7-7 to TRBJ2-1, with D maybe TRBD2 (5 bases). CDR3 size: 15 residues. V lost 1 base and J 9 bases, leaving 16 bases between the germline ends. Per the germline V gene, CDR1 is SSHAT and CDR2 is FNYEAQ (reference sequence). Variable domain in full (rest from reference TRBV7-7 and TRBJ2-1): GAGVSQSPRYKVTKRGQDVTLRCDPISSHATLYWYQQALGQGPEFLTYFNYEAQPDKSGLPSDRFSAERPEGSISTLTIQRTEQRDSAMYRCASSLEPLVGGEQFFGPGTRLTVL.

About this clone itself: Other DNA sequences within the sample encode an identical CDR3. J is TRBJ2-1 and V is TRBV5-1; tentatively, D is TRBD1 (6 bases). The V and J ends lost 0 bases and 6 bases respectively, with 10 bases between them. This CDR3 is built from 14 residues. The germline V gene has CDR1 SGHRS and CDR2 YFSETQ. The CDR3: CASSLDRVGNEQFF. The CDR3 DNA is TGCGCCAGCAGCTTGGACAGGGTCGGCAATGAGCAGTTCTTC.

V gene TRBV5-1 combines with J gene TRBJ2-7; D is tentatively TRBD1 or TRBD2 (5 bases each). The length of the CDR3 is 13 residues. V lost 4 bases and J 6 bases, leaving 14 bases between the germline ends. From germline, CDR1 is SGHRS and CDR2 YFSETQ. CDR3 residues: CASSGDLLGEQYF. CDR3 nucleotides: TGCGCCAGCAGCGGGGACCTTTTGGGCGAGCAGTACTTC.

This chain connects TRBV28 to TRBJ2-1; 7 bases match TRBD1. The CDR3 is made up of 17 amino acids. Trimming took 2 bases from V and 5 from J; bases not matched to a gene: 12. Germline CDR1 MDHEN, CDR2 SYDVKM. The CDR3 region is CASSLMGRGQQNNEQFF. CDR3 coding DNA: TGTGCCAGCAGTTTAATGGGTCGGGGACAGCAGAACAATGAGCAGTTCTTC.

The chain has TRBV2 and TRBJ2-2, with 8 bases matching TRBD2. CDR1 is SNHLY, CDR2 FYNNEI, per germline. Germline trimming cut 8 bases from V and 1 base from J; bases unmatched to any gene: 6. CDR3 length: 15 amino acids. The CDR3 here is CASSWLAGNTGELFF. In nucleotides, the CDR3 is TGTGCCAGCTCCTGGCTAGCGGGGAACACCGGGGAGCTGTTTTTT.